This T cell receptor beta chain was found in a study of blood T cell repertoires in COVID-19. Clones were read by immunoSEQ multiplex PCR, and TCRdb kept only the in-frame ones, dropping some. There are hundreds of thousands of clones in the sample; around 87% occur only once, and 7.8% lies in the top ten. The germline V gene has CDR1 LNHDA and CDR2 SQIVND (reference sequence). This CDR3 spans 17 amino acids. V shed 5 bases and J 4 bases; nucleotides not matched to a gene: 13. The sequenced material came from peripheral blood. This chain uses TRBV19 with TRBJ1-1; 10 positions match TRBD1. The sequence was collected from a woman in her forties or fifties who had recovered from COVID-19. CDR3 DNA: TGTGCCAGTAGTCTCCGACAGGGGGCGAGGATTGGCACTGAAGCTTTCTTT. Encoded protein: CASSLRQGARIGTEAFF.